These 12 T cell receptor beta chains came from one sample sequenced in a study of T cells in localized non-small cell lung cancer. Generated by immunoSEQ multiplex PCR, the TCRdb table keeps only in-frame clones and is missing some. The sample carries tens of thousands of clones, 85% to 95% recorded once. This material consisted of peripheral blood, taken before any cancer treatment. These receptors all come from a female donor over 55 with stage I lung adenocarcinoma.

This clone was seen a single time. One end of the junction varies from germline; a read error may be responsible. V usage is TRBV7-2 and J usage is TRBJ2-7, with TRBD1 as a possible D gene (6 bases). This CDR3 is 15 amino acids long. Germline V lookup: CDR1 SGHTA, CDR2 FQGNSA. CDR3 nucleotide sequence: TGTGCCAGCAGCTTCAGATCGATTGGGGGCTACGGGCAGTACTTC. Protein sequence: CASSFRSIGGYGQYF.

V gene TRBV30 combines with J gene TRBJ1-5, with 9 bases lining up with TRBD1. The CDR3 is 19 residues long. Unmatched junction bases numbered 16, after V lost 0 bases and J lost 4 bases. Germline lookup yields CDR1 GTSNPN and CDR2 SVGIG (reference sequence). This chain's CDR3 is CAWSVRGIGGQGPNQPQHF. In DNA, the CDR3 is TGTGCCTGGAGTGTCAGGGGGATAGGGGGACAGGGCCCTAATCAGCCCCAGCATTTT.

The J gene is TRBJ1-4, the V gene TRBV7-9; D is ambiguous. The CDR3 extends over 15 amino acids. Trimming stripped 5 bases from V and 0 bases from J, with 10 bases between. Germline V lookup: CDR1 SEHNR, CDR2 FQNEAQ (reference sequence). In nucleotides, the CDR3 is TGTGCCAGCAGCCTAACAGTCGCAACTAATGAAAAACTGTTTTTT. The encoded protein is CASSLTVATNEKLFF.

This chain uses TRBV19 with TRBJ2-2, with 8 nucleotides matching TRBD2. With 9 bases clipped from V and 7 bases from J, the junction kept 16 bases outside the gene matches. This CDR3 has 16 amino acids. Germline V gene data show CDR1 as LNHDA and CDR2 as SQIVND (reference sequence). The CDR3 DNA follows: TGTGCCAGCAACGGGGGGGTAAAAGGATTTAGCGGGGAGCTGTTTTTT. This translates into CASNGGVKGFSGELFF.

CDR3 nucleotides: TGTGCCAGCAGTAGATCGACAGTCTACATTCAGTACTTC. It is translated as CASSRSTVYIQYF. This chain links TRBV7-9 with TRBJ2-4; TRBD1 is a possible D gene (5 bases). Germline CDR1 reads SEHNR; CDR2 reads FQNEAQ (reference sequence). The CDR3 consists of 13 residues. Trimming cost V 6 bases and J 8 bases, with 14 bases left between them.

The rearrangement uses TRBV30 and TRBJ2-3; D is unclear. V lost 4 bases and J 3 bases, leaving 14 bases between the germline ends. CDR1 is GTSNPN and CDR2 is SVGIG in the germline V gene (reference sequence). The CDR3 covers 14 residues. The CDR3 loop reads CAWTPPAATDTQYF. The CDR3 nucleotides read TGTGCCTGGACCCCCCCTGCGGCTACAGATACGCAGTATTTT.

This sequence joins TRBV7-9 and TRBJ1-2; 11 positions match TRBD1. V lost 5 bases, J lost 4 bases, and 6 bases stayed unmatched. The length of the CDR3 is 15 residues. CDR1 SEHNR and CDR2 FQNEAQ come from the germline V gene (reference sequence). In DNA form, the CDR3 reads TGTGCCAGCAGCCCCGGACAGGGGGCTATCTATGGCTACACCTTC. It encodes CASSPGQGAIYGYTF.

The V call is TRBV29-1, the J call TRBJ1-5; a weak D match, TRBD1 (6 bases). CDR1 is SQVTM and CDR2 is ANQGSEA in the germline V gene. This CDR3 contains 14 residues. Trimming left V 4 bases short and J 5 bases short, with 15 bases between. In nucleotides, the CDR3 is TGCAGCGTTGGTTGGGGGGCAGGGGATCAGCCCCAGCATTTT. Translation: CSVGWGAGDQPQHF. The full variable domain, rest sourced from reference TRBV29-1 and TRBJ1-5, is SAVISQKPSRDICQRGTSLTIQCQVDSQVTMMFWYRQQPGQSLTLIATANQGSEATYESGFVIDKFPISRPNLTFSTLTVSNMSPEDSSIYLCSVGWGAGDQPQHFGDGTRLSIL.

The chain is built from TRBV10-3 and TRBJ1-2; the D gene is possibly TRBD1 (6 bases). The CDR3 extends over 16 amino acids. Germline assignment: CDR1 ENHRY and CDR2 SYGVKD. The V end was cut by 3 bases, the J end by 0 bases, with 14 bases between. CDR3 in DNA: TGTGCCATCAGTGAACTTTCGACAGGCTCTAACTATGGCTACACCTTC. It encodes CAISELSTGSNYGYTF.

V and J are TRBV7-9 and TRBJ1-2; no reliable D call. Germline values: CDR1 SEHNR, CDR2 FQNEAQ (reference sequence). Trimming left V 2 bases short and J 4 bases short, with 8 bases between. CDR3 length: 13 residues. The CDR3: CASSLNQIYGYTF. The CDR3 region has the DNA TGTGCCAGCAGCTTAAATCAGATCTATGGCTACACCTTC.

The chain carries TRBV7-9 and TRBJ2-1; D is unresolved. The CDR3 runs to 14 residues. Germline V CDR1 and CDR2: SEHNR, FQNEAQ (reference sequence). V was trimmed by 1 base and J by 5 bases, leaving 9 bases between them. The CDR3 spells CASSLESSNNEQFF. CDR3 DNA sequence: TGTGCCAGCAGCTTAGAGTCGTCAAACAATGAGCAGTTCTTC.

This chain joins TRBV23-1 and TRBJ2-1; D is uncertain. TRBV23-1 is filed as an ORF, its function uncertain. Trimming removed 0 bases at V and 2 bases at J, with 17 bases between. This CDR3 has 18 amino acids. Here the CDR3 reads CASSQSSDGSTPYNEQFF. CDR3 bases: TGCGCCAGCAGTCAATCGTCGGACGGGTCTACCCCCTACAATGAGCAGTTCTTC.